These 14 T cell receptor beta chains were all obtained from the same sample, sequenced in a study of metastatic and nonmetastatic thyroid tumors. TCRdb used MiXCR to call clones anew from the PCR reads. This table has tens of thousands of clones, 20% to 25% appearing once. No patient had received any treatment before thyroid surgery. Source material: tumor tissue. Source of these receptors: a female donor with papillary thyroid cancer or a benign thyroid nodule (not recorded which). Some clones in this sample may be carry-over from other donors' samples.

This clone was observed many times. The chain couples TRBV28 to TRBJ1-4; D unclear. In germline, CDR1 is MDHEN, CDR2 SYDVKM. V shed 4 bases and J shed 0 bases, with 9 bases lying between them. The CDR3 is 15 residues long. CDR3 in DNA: TGTGCCAGCAGTTCGATGGATGCAACTAATGAAAAACTGTTTTTT. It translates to CASSSMDATNEKLFF.

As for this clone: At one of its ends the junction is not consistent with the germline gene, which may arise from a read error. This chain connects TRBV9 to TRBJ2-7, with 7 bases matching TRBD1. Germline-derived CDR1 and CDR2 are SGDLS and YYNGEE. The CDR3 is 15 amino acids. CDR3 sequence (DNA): TGTGCCAGTAGCGTAGGGACAGTGCAACCCTACGAGCAGTACTTC. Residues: CASSVGTVQPYEQYF.

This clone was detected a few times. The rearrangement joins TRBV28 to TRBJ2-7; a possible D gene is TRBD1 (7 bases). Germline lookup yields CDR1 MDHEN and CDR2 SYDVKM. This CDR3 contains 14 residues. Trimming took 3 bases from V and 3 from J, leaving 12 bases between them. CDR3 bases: TGTGCCAGCAGTTTGGGGGGACAGAACTACGAGCAGTACTTC. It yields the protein CASSLGGQNYEQYF. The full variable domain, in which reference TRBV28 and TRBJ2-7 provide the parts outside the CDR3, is DVKVTQSSRYLVKRTGEKVFLECVQDMDHENMFWYRQDPGLGLRLIYFSYDVKMKEKGDIPEGYSVSREKKERFSLILESASTNQTSMYLCASSLGGQNYEQYFGPGTRLTVT.

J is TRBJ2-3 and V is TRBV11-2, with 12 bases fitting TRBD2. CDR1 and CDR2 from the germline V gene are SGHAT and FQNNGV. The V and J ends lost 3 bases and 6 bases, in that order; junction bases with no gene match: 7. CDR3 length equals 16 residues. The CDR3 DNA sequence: TGTGCCAGCAGCTTTAGACTAGCGGGAGCCTCTGATACGCAGTATTTT. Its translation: CASSFRLAGASDTQYF.

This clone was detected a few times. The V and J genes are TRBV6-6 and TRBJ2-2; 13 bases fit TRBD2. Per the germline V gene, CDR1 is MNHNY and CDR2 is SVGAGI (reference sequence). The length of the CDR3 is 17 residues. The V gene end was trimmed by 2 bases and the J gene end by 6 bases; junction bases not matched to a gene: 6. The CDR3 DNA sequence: TGTGCCAGCAGTTACCTCTGGACTAGCGGGAGTCCCGGGGAGCTGTTTTTT. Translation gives CASSYLWTSGSPGELFF.

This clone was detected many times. CDR3 nucleotide sequence: TGTGCCAGCAGTTACGGGGGCGGGGGGGCGTCAAATGAGCAGTTCTTC. It encodes CASSYGGGGASNEQFF. V gene TRBV6-5 combines with J gene TRBJ2-1; 9 positions agree with TRBD2. CDR3 size: 16 residues. V dropped 2 bases and J dropped 7; count of bases not matched to a gene: 9. In germline, CDR1 is MNHEY, CDR2 SVGAGI.

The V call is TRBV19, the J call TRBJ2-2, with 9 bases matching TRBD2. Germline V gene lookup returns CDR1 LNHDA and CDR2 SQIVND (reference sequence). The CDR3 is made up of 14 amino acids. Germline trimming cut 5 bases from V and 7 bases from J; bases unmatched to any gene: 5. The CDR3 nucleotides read TGTGCCAGTAGTTGGGCTAGCGGGGACGGGGAGCTGTTTTTT. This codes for CASSWASGDGELFF.

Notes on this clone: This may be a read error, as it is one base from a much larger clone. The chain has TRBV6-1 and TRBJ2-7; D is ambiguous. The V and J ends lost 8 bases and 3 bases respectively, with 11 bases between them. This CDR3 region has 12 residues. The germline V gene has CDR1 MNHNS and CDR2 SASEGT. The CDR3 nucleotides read TGTGCCAGCGGTGGGCAGTTCTACGAGCAGTACTTC. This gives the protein CASGGQFYEQYF.

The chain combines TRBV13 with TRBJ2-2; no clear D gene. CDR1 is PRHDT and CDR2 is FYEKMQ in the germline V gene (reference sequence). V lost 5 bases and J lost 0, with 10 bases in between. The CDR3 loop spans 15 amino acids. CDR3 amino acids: CASSPFWTNTGELFF. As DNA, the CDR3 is TGTGCCAGCAGCCCCTTCTGGACGAACACCGGGGAGCTGTTTTTT.

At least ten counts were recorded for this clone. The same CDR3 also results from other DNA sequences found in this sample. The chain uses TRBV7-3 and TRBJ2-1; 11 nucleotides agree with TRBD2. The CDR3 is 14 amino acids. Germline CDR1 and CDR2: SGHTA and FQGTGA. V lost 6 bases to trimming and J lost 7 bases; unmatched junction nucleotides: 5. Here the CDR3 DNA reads TGTGCCAGCAGTTTGACTAGCGGGGTGAATGAGCAGTTCTTC. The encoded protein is CASSLTSGVNEQFF.

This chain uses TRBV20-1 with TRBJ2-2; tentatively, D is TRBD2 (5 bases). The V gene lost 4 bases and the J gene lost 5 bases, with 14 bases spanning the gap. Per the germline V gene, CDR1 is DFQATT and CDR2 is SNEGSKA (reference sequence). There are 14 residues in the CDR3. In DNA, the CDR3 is TGCAGTGCTACCCTAGCTGGAGGTACCGGGGAGCTGTTTTTT. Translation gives CSATLAGGTGELFF.

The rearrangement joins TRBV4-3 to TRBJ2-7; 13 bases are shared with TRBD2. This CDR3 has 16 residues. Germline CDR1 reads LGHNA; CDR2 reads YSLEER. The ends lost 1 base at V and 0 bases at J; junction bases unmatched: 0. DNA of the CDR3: TGCGCCAGCAGCCAAGGGACTAGCGGGAGCTCCTACGAGCAGTACTTC. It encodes CASSQGTSGSSYEQYF.

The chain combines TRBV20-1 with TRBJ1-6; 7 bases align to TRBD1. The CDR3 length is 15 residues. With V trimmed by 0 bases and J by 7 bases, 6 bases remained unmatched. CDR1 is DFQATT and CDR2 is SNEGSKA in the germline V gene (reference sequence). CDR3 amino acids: CSARDLGDSNSPLHF. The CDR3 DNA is TGCAGTGCTAGAGATCTTGGGGACAGCAATTCACCCCTCCACTTT.

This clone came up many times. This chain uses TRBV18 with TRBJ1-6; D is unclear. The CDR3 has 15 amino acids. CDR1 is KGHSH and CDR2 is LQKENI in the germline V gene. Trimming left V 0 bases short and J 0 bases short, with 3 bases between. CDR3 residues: CASSPPGSYNSPLHF. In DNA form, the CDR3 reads TGTGCCAGCTCACCACCGGGCTCCTATAATTCACCCCTCCACTTT.